This T cell receptor beta chain is drawn from a study of T cells in Graves' hyperthyroidism and ophthalmopathy (dated by TCRdb to about 2019). Study-wide context: Peripheral blood was collected at initial diagnosis, before any treatment. Prospective prediction of ophthalmopathy was tested in an independent validation cohort consisting of 18 to 20 hyperthyroidism patients and 15 or so patients who later progressed to ophthalmopathy. The 100 discovery patients were randomly split 7:3 into training and test sets. Once sampling was done, hyperthyroidism patients were given methimazole at a starting dose of 30 mg daily, whereas ophthalmopathy patients were given high-dose intravenous methylprednisolone. TCR V-J signatures able to tell the groups apart were searched for in a discovery cohort of 100 or so patients, of whom 43 had Graves' ophthalmopathy and roughly 57 had stable Graves' hyperthyroidism. The paper reports TCR Vbeta CDR3 sequencing of some 140 peripheral blood samples: 40 or so ophthalmopathy, about 75 hyperthyroidism and around 17 progressor patients. In addition, the study compared T-cell repertoires in thyroid tissue and in blood from 6 or 7 Graves' hyperthyroidism patients.

In regard to this clonotype: Its antigen target is currently unknown. The junction departs from germline at one end; a sequencing error may be responsible.

Counted from cysteine to phenylalanine, this CDR3 has 18 amino acids. Of all the DNA, just the CDR3 is kept, 54 bases in frame from base 1. CDR1 and CDR2 are read off the germline V gene as MGHRA and YSYEKL. Stable Graves' hyperthyroidism was defined as no progression to ophthalmopathy during 18 months of follow-up. Hyperthyroidism patients were newly diagnosed, had a disease duration of under 2 months, and were aged 18 to 65 years. Patients with uncontrolled infections, other autoimmune diseases, pregnancy or lactation were excluded. Diagnoses were established on the basis of clinical symptoms, serum thyroxine and TRAb, thyroid ultrasound, and orbital computed tomography. PBMCs were isolated from about 10 ml of fresh peripheral blood by Ficoll-Paque density gradient centrifugation. Total RNA was extracted using Trizol reagent, and RNA quality was assessed on an Agilent 2100 Bioanalyzer. TCR beta CDR3 regions were amplified from RNA transcripts. The TCR CDR3 was subjected to a first round of RT-PCR using the HTBI primer set and the Qiagen OneStep RT-PCR kit. The libraries were constructed in a second round of multiplex PCR and then size-selected and purified. The libraries were sequenced on an Illumina HiSeq2000 using paired-end 100 bp reads. In the original analysis: SOAPnuke was used to process the raw data, throwing out any read that contained adapters or uncalled bases, had a mean Phred below 15, or lacked an exact constant-primer or identifier match. High-quality paired reads were merged using COPE v1.2.5, and each unique nucleotide sequence was defined as a clonotype. MiTCR v1.1 was used to align the clonotypes against IMGT TRBV, TRBD and TRBJ reference segments. Only V-J combinations with frequency above 0.0001, covering 99% to 99.2% of repertoires, were analysed. A TCS score was defined as the ratio of F50 (clonal expansion) to E x V (chaos), with BLOSUM62-based TCRdist applied between CDR3 peptides within each V-J. Welch's t-statistics and random forest reduced some 510 V-J features to about 13, which were used in a naive Bayes classifier (R e1071). Using fastp at Q25 and MiXCR, TCRdb reprocessed the public reads and kept productive beta chains. Rows are unified per CDR3 protein, each entry keeping the most common DNA and genes. These V and J calls originate from TCRdb's pipeline instead of the authors' own analysis. The sample table holds about 400,000 distinct CDR3 sequences, of which more than 15% were seen once. The top ten hold about 7.7% of the sample.

Overall study outcomes, separate from this receptor: A model built on a 13 V-J signature distinguished ophthalmopathy from stable hyperthyroidism, reaching about 89% sensitivity and under 84% specificity in cross-validation and 80%/75% in testing. Sample size was not statistically predetermined, and investigators were not blinded to group allocation. During validation, the model predicted progression to ophthalmopathy a median of about 5.9 months ahead of onset, with 70.59% sensitivity and roughly 72% specificity. Most expanded thyroid clonotypes (frequency above 0.001) were also detected in blood, a finding suggesting that blood repertoires may reflect thyroid immune responses.

In this chain, TRBV4-1 is recombined with TRBJ1-3; 8 bases in the junction line up with TRBD1. This clonotype originated in a woman aged 18-35 years with Graves' hyperthyroidism. Sequencing was performed on blood. The DNA reads as follows: TGCGCCAACAGCCCGCCCGGGACAGGAAGAATCCTTGGAAACACCATATATTTT. The resulting protein is CANSPPGTGRILGNTIYF.